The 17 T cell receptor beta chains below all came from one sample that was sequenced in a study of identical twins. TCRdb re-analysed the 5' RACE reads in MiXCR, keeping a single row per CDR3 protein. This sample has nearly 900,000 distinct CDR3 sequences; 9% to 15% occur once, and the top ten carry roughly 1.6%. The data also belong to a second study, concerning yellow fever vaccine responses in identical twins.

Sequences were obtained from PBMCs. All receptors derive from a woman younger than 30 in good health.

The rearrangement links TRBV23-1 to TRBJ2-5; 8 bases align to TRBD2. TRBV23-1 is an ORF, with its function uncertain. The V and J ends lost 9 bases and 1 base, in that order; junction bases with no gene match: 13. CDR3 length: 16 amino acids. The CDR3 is CARPTGLAGLQETQYF. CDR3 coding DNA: TGCGCCAGACCAACCGGACTAGCTGGTCTCCAAGAGACCCAGTACTTC.

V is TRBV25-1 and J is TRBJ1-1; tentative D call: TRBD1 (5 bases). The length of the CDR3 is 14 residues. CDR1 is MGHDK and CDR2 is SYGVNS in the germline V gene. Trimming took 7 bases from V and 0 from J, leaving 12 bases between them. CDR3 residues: CASISTGLNTEAFF. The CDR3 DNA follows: TGTGCCAGCATATCAACGGGACTGAACACTGAAGCTTTCTTT.

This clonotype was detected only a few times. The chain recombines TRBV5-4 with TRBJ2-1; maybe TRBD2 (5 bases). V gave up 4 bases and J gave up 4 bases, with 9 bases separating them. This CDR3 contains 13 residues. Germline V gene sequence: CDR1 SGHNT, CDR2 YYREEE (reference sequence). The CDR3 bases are TGTGCCAGCAGCGGCGAGGGTTACAATGAGCAGTTCTTC. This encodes CASSGEGYNEQFF.

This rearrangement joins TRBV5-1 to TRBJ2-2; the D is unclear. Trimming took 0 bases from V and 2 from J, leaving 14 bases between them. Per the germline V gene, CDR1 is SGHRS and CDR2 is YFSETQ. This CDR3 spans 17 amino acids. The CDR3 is CASSLDSTGRNTGELFF. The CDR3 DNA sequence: TGCGCCAGCAGCTTGGACAGTACCGGGCGAAACACCGGGGAGCTGTTTTTT.

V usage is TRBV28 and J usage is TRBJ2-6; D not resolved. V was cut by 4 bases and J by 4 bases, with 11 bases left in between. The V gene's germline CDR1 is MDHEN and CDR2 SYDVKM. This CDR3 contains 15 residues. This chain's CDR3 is CASSSASAGANVLTF. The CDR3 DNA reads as TGTGCCAGCAGTTCCGCTAGTGCCGGGGCCAACGTCCTGACTTTC.

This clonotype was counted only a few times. CDR3 sequence (DNA): TGCGCCAGCAGCCTCAGGACTAGCGGGGGCCCCGGGCAGTTCTTC. Encoded protein: CASSLRTSGGPGQFF. The chain employs TRBV5-1 and TRBJ2-1, with 13 bases matching TRBD2. Germline V gene lookup returns CDR1 SGHRS and CDR2 YFSETQ. The CDR3 covers 15 residues. J lost 12 bases, V lost 4 bases, and 10 bases had no gene match.

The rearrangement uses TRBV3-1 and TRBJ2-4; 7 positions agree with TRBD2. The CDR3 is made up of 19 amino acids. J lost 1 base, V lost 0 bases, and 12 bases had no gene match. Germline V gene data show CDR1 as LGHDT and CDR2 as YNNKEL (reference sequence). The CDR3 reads CASSQESAGVLEAKNIQYF. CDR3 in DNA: TGTGCCAGCAGCCAAGAATCGGCGGGGGTGCTTGAGGCCAAAAACATTCAGTACTTC.

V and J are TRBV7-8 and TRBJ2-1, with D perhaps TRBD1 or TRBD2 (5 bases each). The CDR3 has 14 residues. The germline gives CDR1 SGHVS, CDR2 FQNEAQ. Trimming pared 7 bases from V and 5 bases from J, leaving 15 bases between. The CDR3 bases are TGTGCCAGCAACAACAGGTTCGGGGACAATGAGCAGTTCTTC. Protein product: CASNNRFGDNEQFF.

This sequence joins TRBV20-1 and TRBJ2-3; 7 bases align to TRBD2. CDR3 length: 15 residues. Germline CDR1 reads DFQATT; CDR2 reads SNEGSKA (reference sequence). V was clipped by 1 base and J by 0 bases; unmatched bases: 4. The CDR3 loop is CSARGGAGSTDTQYF. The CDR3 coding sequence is TGCAGTGCTAGAGGCGGAGCGGGGAGCACAGATACGCAGTATTTT.

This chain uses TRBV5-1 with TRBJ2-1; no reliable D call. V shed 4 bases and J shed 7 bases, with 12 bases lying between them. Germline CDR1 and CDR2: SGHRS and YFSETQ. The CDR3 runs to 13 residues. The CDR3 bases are TGCGCCAGCAGCGACCAATCTAGGAATGAGCAGTTCTTC. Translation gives CASSDQSRNEQFF.

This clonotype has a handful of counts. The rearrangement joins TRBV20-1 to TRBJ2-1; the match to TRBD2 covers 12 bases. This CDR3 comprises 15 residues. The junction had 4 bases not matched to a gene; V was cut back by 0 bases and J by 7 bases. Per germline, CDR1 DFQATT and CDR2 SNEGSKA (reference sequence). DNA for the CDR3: TGCAGTGCTAGAGACCCGACTAGCGGGAGAAATGAGCAGTTCTTC. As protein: CSARDPTSGRNEQFF.

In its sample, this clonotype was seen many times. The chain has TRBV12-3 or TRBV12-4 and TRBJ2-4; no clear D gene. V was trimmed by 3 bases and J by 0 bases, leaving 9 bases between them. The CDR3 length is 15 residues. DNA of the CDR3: TGTGCCAGCAGTTTCCAGATCTTAGCCAAAAACATTCAGTACTTC. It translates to CASSFQILAKNIQYF.

The CDR3 region is CASRGWALYSYEQYV. CDR3 sequence (DNA): TGTGCCAGCAGGGGATGGGCCTTGTACTCCTACGAGCAGTACGTC. The chain couples TRBV6-1 to TRBJ2-7, with D uncertain. The germline V gene encodes CDR1 MNHNS and CDR2 SASEGT. Trimming cost V 6 bases and J 0 bases, with 15 bases left between them. The CDR3 is 15 residues long.

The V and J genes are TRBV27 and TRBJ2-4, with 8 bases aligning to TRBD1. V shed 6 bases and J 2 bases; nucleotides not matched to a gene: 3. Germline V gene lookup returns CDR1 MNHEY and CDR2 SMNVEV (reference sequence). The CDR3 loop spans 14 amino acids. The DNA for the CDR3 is TGTGCCAGCAGGCGGACAGGGACCAAAAACATTCAGTACTTC. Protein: CASRRTGTKNIQYF.

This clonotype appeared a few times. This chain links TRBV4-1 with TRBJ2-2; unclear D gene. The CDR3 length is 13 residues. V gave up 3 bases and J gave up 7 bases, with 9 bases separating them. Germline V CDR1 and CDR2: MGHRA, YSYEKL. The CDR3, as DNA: TGCGCCAGCAGCCACCTAATAAGCGGGGAGCTGTTTTTT. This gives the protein CASSHLISGELFF.

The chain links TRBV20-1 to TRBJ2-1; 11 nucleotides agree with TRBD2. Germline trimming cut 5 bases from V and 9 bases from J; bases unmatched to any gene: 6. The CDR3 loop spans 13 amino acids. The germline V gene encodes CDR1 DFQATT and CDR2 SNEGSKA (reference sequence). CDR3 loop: CSASLAGGLEQFF. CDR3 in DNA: TGCAGTGCTTCCCTAGCGGGAGGTCTTGAGCAGTTCTTC.

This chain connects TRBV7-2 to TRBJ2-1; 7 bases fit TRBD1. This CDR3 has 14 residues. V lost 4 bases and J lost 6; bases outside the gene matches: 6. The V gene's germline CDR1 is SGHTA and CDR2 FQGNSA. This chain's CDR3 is CASSSGTVSNEQFF. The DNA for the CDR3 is TGTGCCAGCAGCTCCGGGACAGTTTCCAATGAGCAGTTCTTC.